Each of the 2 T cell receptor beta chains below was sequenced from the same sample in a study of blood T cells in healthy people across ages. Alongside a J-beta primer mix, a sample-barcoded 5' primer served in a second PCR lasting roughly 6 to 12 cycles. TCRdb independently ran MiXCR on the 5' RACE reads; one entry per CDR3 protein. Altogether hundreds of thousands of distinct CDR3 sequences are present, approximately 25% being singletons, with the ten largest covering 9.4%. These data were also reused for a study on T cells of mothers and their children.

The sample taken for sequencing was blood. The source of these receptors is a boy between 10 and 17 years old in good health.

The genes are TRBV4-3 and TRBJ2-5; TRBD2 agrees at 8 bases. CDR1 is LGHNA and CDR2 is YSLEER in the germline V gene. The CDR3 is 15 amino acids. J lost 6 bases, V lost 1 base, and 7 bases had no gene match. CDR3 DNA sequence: TGCGCCAGCAGCCAAGCGCCGGGGGGGGCAAAGACCCAGTACTTC. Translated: CASSQAPGGAKTQYF.

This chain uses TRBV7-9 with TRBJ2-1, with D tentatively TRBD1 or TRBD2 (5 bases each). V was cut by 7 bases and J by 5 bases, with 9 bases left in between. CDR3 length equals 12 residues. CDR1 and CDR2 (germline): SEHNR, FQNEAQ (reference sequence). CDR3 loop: CASMGEDNEQFF. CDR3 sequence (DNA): TGTGCCAGCATGGGGGAAGACAATGAGCAGTTCTTC.